These 32 T cell receptor beta chains were all obtained from the same sample, sequenced in a study of cytomegalovirus exposure and HLA in healthy donors. The study ran its PCR with 60 Vbeta and 13 Jbeta primers. The table came from immunoSEQ multiplex PCR; TCRdb's copy has only in-frame clones and leaves some out. This sample yields under 150,000 clones, of which over 60% are seen a single time; approximately 0.93% belongs to the top ten. The source material was PBMCs. The receptors were gathered from a human donor in good health.

This clone was found a few times. This chain uses TRBV2 with TRBJ1-6; 8 bases agree with TRBD1. This CDR3 region has 15 residues. The trim removed 6 bases at V and 2 bases at J, leaving 3 bases unmatched. Germline V CDR1 and CDR2: SNHLY, FYNNEI. The DNA of the CDR3 is TGTGCCAGCAGACAACAGGGGGCCTATAATTCACCCCTCCACTTT. Its translation: CASRQQGAYNSPLHF. Based on the CDR3 plus reference TRBV2 and TRBJ1-6, the full variable domain is EPEVTQTPSHQVTQMGQEVILRCVPISNHLYFYWYRQILGQKVEFLVSFYNNEISEKSEIFDDQFSVERPDGSNFTLKIRSTKLEDSAMYFCASRQQGAYNSPLHFGNGTRLTVT.

The chain couples TRBV28 to TRBJ2-1; no definite D call. Germline V gene data show CDR1 as MDHEN and CDR2 as SYDVKM. V was shortened by 7 bases and J by 7 bases, with 5 bases between the two germline ends. The CDR3 has 10 amino acids. CDR3: CASTGNEQFF. The DNA for the CDR3 is TGTGCCAGCACAGGAAATGAGCAGTTCTTC.

The chain carries TRBV5-8 and TRBJ1-2; D uncertain. V gave up 0 bases and J gave up 1 base, with 7 bases separating them. The CDR3 length is 14 residues. Looked up from germline, CDR1 is SGHTS and CDR2 is YDEGEE. CDR3 sequence: CASSLGPVNYGYTF. DNA of the CDR3: TGTGCCAGCAGCTTGGGGCCTGTTAACTATGGCTACACCTTC.

This clone came up a few times. CDR3 in DNA: TGCGCCAGTAATGACGGAGGAAACACCGGGGAGCTGTTTTTT. Amino acid sequence: CASNDGGNTGELFF. The chain couples TRBV5-1 to TRBJ2-2; D possibly corresponds to TRBD2 (5 bases). Trimming took off 8 bases at V and 2 bases at J, with 13 bases between the two ends. Looked up from germline, CDR1 is SGHRS and CDR2 is YFSETQ. The CDR3 sequence is 14 residues long. The full variable domain, its missing parts supplied by reference TRBV5-1 and TRBJ2-2, is KAGVTQTPRYLIKTRGQQVTLSCSPISGHRSVSWYQQTPGQGLQFLFEYFSETQRNKGNFPGRFSGRQFSNSRSEMNVSTLELGDSALYLCASNDGGNTGELFFGEGSRLTVL.

The rearrangement links TRBV7-8 to TRBJ2-1; D unclear. The length of the CDR3 is 13 residues. Germline V gene lookup returns CDR1 SGHVS and CDR2 FQNEAQ. Trimming removed 2 bases at V and 5 bases at J, with 7 bases between. As DNA, the CDR3 is TGTGCCAGCAGCTTAAGCCTGAACAATGAGCAGTTCTTC. It codes for CASSLSLNNEQFF.

This clone showed up just a few times. V usage is TRBV21-1 and J usage is TRBJ2-7; the table names TRBD2, a call not compared with the DNA. TRBV21-1 is a pseudogene segment. The CDR3 runs to 16 residues. The chain's CDR3 is CASRTTSGFSVHEQYF. CDR3 sequence (DNA): TGTGCCAGCAGAACGACTAGCGGATTTTCTGTCCACGAGCAGTACTTC.

V and J are TRBV5-1 and TRBJ2-1; D not resolved. The V end lost 0 bases, the J end lost 0 bases, and 10 bases lay between the germline ends. In germline, CDR1 is SGHRS, CDR2 YFSETQ. There are 16 residues in the CDR3. The CDR3 sequence is CASSLAIASSYNEQFF. The CDR3, as DNA: TGCGCCAGCAGCTTGGCCATAGCAAGCTCCTACAATGAGCAGTTCTTC.

The DNA of the CDR3 is TGCGCCAGCAGTTCTACTGCGGCTAGCGGGGACCAAGAGACCCAGTACTTC. Translation gives CASSSTAASGDQETQYF. V and J are TRBV4-1 and TRBJ2-5; TRBD2 matches at 9 bases. Germline V gene lookup returns CDR1 MGHRA and CDR2 YSYEKL. CDR3 length: 17 residues. The ends lost 6 bases at V and 0 bases at J; junction bases unmatched: 11.

The chain recombines TRBV19 with TRBJ2-1; 8 bases align to TRBD1. The V and J ends lost 7 bases and 7 bases, in that order; junction bases with no gene match: 9. This CDR3 has 14 residues. Per the germline V gene, CDR1 is LNHDA and CDR2 is SQIVND (reference sequence). CDR3 sequence: CASTAGTGVNEQFF. The CDR3 DNA is TGTGCCAGTACTGCCGGGACAGGTGTTAATGAGCAGTTCTTC.

The chain combines TRBV6-5 with TRBJ2-3; 8 nucleotides match TRBD1. In germline, CDR1 is MNHEY, CDR2 SVGAGI. With V trimmed by 0 bases and J by 2 bases, 4 bases remained unmatched. This CDR3 is 16 amino acids long. The CDR3 coding sequence is TGTGCCAGCAGTTACTCGTCGGACAGGGTCACAGATACGCAGTATTTT. It specifies CASSYSSDRVTDTQYF.

The rearrangement links TRBV2 to TRBJ2-2, with 12 nucleotides matching TRBD2. CDR1 SNHLY and CDR2 FYNNEI come from the germline V gene. V lost 7 bases, J lost 4 bases, and 10 bases stayed unmatched. The CDR3 sequence is 17 residues long. CDR3 sequence (DNA): TGTGCCAGCATGCGACTAGCGGGGGCGGGGGGCACCGGGGAGCTGTTTTTT. Protein sequence: CASMRLAGAGGTGELFF. Full variable domain (rest looked up from reference TRBV2 and TRBJ2-2): EPEVTQTPSHQVTQMGQEVILRCVPISNHLYFYWYRQILGQKVEFLVSFYNNEISEKSEIFDDQFSVERPDGSNFTLKIRSTKLEDSAMYFCASMRLAGAGGTGELFFGEGSRLTVL.

The gene calls are TRBV9 and TRBJ2-3; possible D gene TRBD2, 5 bases. Trimming removed 2 bases from V and 4 bases from J, with 14 bases in between. The length of the CDR3 is 15 residues. Germline V gene data show CDR1 as SGDLS and CDR2 as YYNGEE. CDR3 loop: CASSVGPEASDTQYF. The CDR3, as DNA: TGTGCCAGCAGCGTCGGTCCGGAGGCGTCAGATACGCAGTATTTT.

The chain uses TRBV6-6 and TRBJ1-2; 11 bases fit TRBD1. The J segment lost 4 bases and the V segment lost 11 bases, leaving 15 bases of the junction unmatched. The CDR3 runs 16 residues. Germline V gives CDR1 MNHNY, CDR2 SVGAGI (reference sequence). DNA for the CDR3: TGTGCCCTCGCTTACGTCGGGACAGGGGGGATCTATGGCTACACCTTC. It specifies CALAYVGTGGIYGYTF.

On this clone: Its ends do not fully match the called genes, so a read error is possible. Other DNA sequences from this sample encode an identical CDR3 as well. The chain has TRBV2 and TRBJ1-6; D gene uncertain. The CDR3 sequence is 15 residues long. Germline assignment: CDR1 SNHLY and CDR2 FYNNEI. CDR3 DNA: TGTGCCAGCAGGACTGACGGCCCCCTTAATTCACCTCTCCACTTT. It encodes CASRTDGPLNSPLHF.

Notes on this clone: Other DNA sequences in this sample translate to the same CDR3. DNA of the CDR3: TGTGCCAGCAGCCGCGACAGGAACACTGAAGCTTTCTTT. Protein: CASSRDRNTEAFF. This chain uses TRBV7-3 with TRBJ1-1; maybe TRBD1 (5 bases). Germline loops: CDR1 SGHTA, CDR2 FQGTGA. Between the trimmed V and J ends, which lost 5 bases and 1 base, there was a span of 8 bases. The CDR3 has 13 amino acids. Combining the CDR3 with reference TRBV7-3 and TRBJ1-1 gives the whole variable domain GAGVSQTPSNKVTEKGKYVELRCDPISGHTALYWYRQSLGQGPEFLIYFQGTGAADDSGLPNDRFFAVRPEGSVSTLKIQRTERGDSAVYLCASSRDRNTEAFFGQGTRLTVV.

This sequence joins TRBV15 and TRBJ1-1; possible D gene TRBD1, 5 bases. CDR1 and CDR2 (germline): LNHNV, YYDKDF (reference sequence). V gave up 4 bases and J gave up 8 bases, with 17 bases separating them. The CDR3 is made up of 14 amino acids. CDR3 in amino acids: CATSTEVRGGEAFF. The CDR3 nucleotides read TGTGCCACCAGCACAGAGGTAAGGGGCGGAGAAGCTTTCTTT.

Here the CDR3 reads CASSPQQGVAEKLFF. The CDR3 DNA is TGTGCCAGCAGCCCACAACAGGGGGTGGCTGAAAAACTGTTTTTT. This sequence joins TRBV7-9 and TRBJ1-4; TRBD1 matches at 8 bases. Germline V lookup: CDR1 SEHNR, CDR2 FQNEAQ (reference sequence). This CDR3 region has 15 residues. The V gene end was trimmed by 5 bases and the J gene end by 7 bases; junction bases not matched to a gene: 9.

The chain recombines TRBV5-1 with TRBJ2-3; 7 nucleotides match TRBD1. The germline V gene encodes CDR1 SGHRS and CDR2 YFSETQ. V dropped 4 bases and J dropped 2; count of bases not matched to a gene: 13. The CDR3 is made up of 17 amino acids. The CDR3 sequence is CASSAGRQGGNTDTQYF. CDR3 nucleotides: TGCGCCAGCAGCGCTGGTCGACAGGGTGGAAACACAGATACGCAGTATTTT.

V usage is TRBV6-1 and J usage is TRBJ1-4; possible D gene TRBD1, 6 bases. Germline loops: CDR1 MNHNS, CDR2 SASEGT. This CDR3 spans 15 amino acids. Deletions cut 4 bases from V and 8 bases from J, with 17 bases between. CDR3 bases: TGTGCCAGCAGTGTGAATGGGGGCTGGAGAGAAAAACTGTTTTTT. Amino acids: CASSVNGGWREKLFF.

The V gene is TRBV19, the J gene TRBJ2-7; D might be TRBD1 (5 bases). This CDR3 has 14 residues. Germline V gives CDR1 LNHDA, CDR2 SQIVND (reference sequence). V lost 9 bases and J 0 bases, leaving 15 bases between the germline ends. For the CDR3, the DNA is TGTGCCAGCAGACCGGACAAGAGCTCCTACGAGCAGTACTTC. This translates into CASRPDKSSYEQYF.

In its sample, this clone was seen once. This rearrangement joins TRBV7-9 to TRBJ1-2; D possibly corresponds to TRBD1 (5 bases). V was clipped by 5 bases and J by 4 bases, with 17 bases between them. CDR1 is SEHNR and CDR2 is FQNEAQ in the germline V gene (reference sequence). CDR3 length equals 15 residues. CDR3 bases: TGTGCCAGCAGCGGACCCGCGGGGGGGAGCTATGGCTACACCTTC. Translated, it gives CASSGPAGGSYGYTF.

Only one count was recorded for this clone. The rearrangement uses TRBV7-2 and TRBJ2-1; D is ambiguous. The germline CDR1 and CDR2 sequences are SGHTA and FQGNSA. This CDR3 has 14 residues. Trimming pared 0 bases from V and 5 bases from J, leaving 8 bases between. The chain's CDR3 is CASSLARRDNEQFF. The CDR3 bases are TGTGCCAGCAGCTTAGCGAGACGGGACAATGAGCAGTTCTTC.

This clone was picked up a small number of times. V is TRBV6-5 and J is TRBJ1-5, with unresolved D. The CDR3 length is 13 residues. V shed 7 bases and J shed 3 bases, with 10 bases lying between them. Germline CDR1 reads MNHEY; CDR2 reads SVGAGI. The CDR3 nucleotides are TGTGCCAGCACGGGAGGCCACAATCAGCCCCAGCATTTT. Its protein is CASTGGHNQPQHF.

This clone came up once. V is TRBV2 and J is TRBJ1-4; 8 nucleotides match TRBD1. This CDR3 has 14 amino acids. Looked up from germline, CDR1 is SNHLY and CDR2 is FYNNEI. The junction had 5 bases not matched to a gene; V was cut back by 4 bases and J by 7 bases. The CDR3 region is CASSARQGAEKLFF. The CDR3 bases are TGTGCCAGCAGTGCGAGGCAGGGGGCTGAAAAACTGTTTTTT.

In its sample, this clone was seen once. The chain uses TRBV4-2 and TRBJ2-1, with TRBD2 matching over 11 bases. CDR3 length: 14 amino acids. V gave up 4 bases and J gave up 6 bases; unmatched junction bases: 2. Germline lookup yields CDR1 LGHNA and CDR2 YNFKEQ. The chain's CDR3 is CASSPGLAGNEQFF. The CDR3, as DNA: TGTGCCAGCAGCCCAGGACTAGCGGGCAATGAGCAGTTCTTC.

V and J are TRBV27 and TRBJ2-5, with TRBD1 identical over 10 bases. Germline loops: CDR1 MNHEY, CDR2 SMNVEV (reference sequence). Trimming cost V 4 bases and J 5 bases; bases outside gene matches: 10. The CDR3 covers 16 residues. The CDR3 bases are TGTGCCAGCAGTTCGGGGACAGGGGCCCTCGGGGAGACCCAGTACTTC. As protein: CASSSGTGALGETQYF.

The rearrangement joins TRBV9 to TRBJ2-5, with TRBD2 identical over 11 bases. Germline CDR1 SGDLS, CDR2 YYNGEE. The CDR3 consists of 14 residues. V lost 3 bases to trimming and J lost 7 bases; unmatched junction nucleotides: 5. CDR3 in DNA: TGTGCCAGCAGCGGTAGCGGGGGGGCCGGGACCCAGTACTTC. This codes for CASSGSGGAGTQYF.

V is TRBV13 and J is TRBJ1-6; the D gene is possibly TRBD1 (5 bases). This CDR3 is built from 15 residues. V dropped 5 bases and J dropped 10 bases, with 18 bases sitting between them. Germline V lookup: CDR1 PRHDT, CDR2 FYEKMQ (reference sequence). CDR3 DNA: TGTGCCAGCAGCCCTACACTTCCAAACAGGTCACCCCTCCACTTT. This gives the protein CASSPTLPNRSPLHF. Variable domain in full (rest from reference TRBV13 and TRBJ1-6): AAGVIQSPRHLIKEKRETATLKCYPIPRHDTVYWYQQGPGQDPQFLISFYEKMQSDKGSIPDRFSAQQFSDYHSELNMSSLELGDSALYFCASSPTLPNRSPLHFGNGTRLTVT.

In DNA form, the CDR3 reads TGCGCCAGCAGCAACGCCGCGGCCCAAGAGACCCAGTACTTC. It translates to CASSNAAAQETQYF. The chain couples TRBV5-1 to TRBJ2-5; D is ambiguous. Germline V lookup: CDR1 SGHRS, CDR2 YFSETQ. V lost 4 bases, J lost 1 base, and 11 bases lay in between. The CDR3 length is 14 residues.

The V and J genes are TRBV9 and TRBJ1-1; TRBD1 might be the D (5 bases). The CDR3 sequence is 14 residues long. Deletions cut 7 bases from V and 2 bases from J, with 15 bases between. The V gene's germline CDR1 is SGDLS and CDR2 YYNGEE. The CDR3 protein is CASGGAGKNTEAFF. DNA of the CDR3: TGTGCCAGCGGCGGGGCGGGGAAAAACACTGAAGCTTTCTTT.

V and J are TRBV2 and TRBJ1-1, with a possible D match to TRBD1 (5 bases). The V gene's germline CDR1 is SNHLY and CDR2 FYNNEI. The ends were cut back, 6 bases at V and 4 bases at J, with 12 bases in the middle. This CDR3 spans 13 amino acids. The CDR3 spells CASRAPGGTEAFF. CDR3 coding DNA: TGTGCCAGCAGGGCCCCCGGGGGCACTGAAGCTTTCTTT.

The rearrangement links TRBV28 to TRBJ2-3, with D perhaps matching TRBD2 (6 bases). CDR1 is MDHEN, CDR2 SYDVKM, per germline. V shed 5 bases and J shed 2 bases, with 20 bases lying between them. The CDR3 spans 17 residues. The CDR3 DNA reads as TGTGCCAGCAGTCATATTGGGGTCGGCGGGGACACAGATACGCAGTATTTT. As protein: CASSHIGVGGDTDTQYF.